What follows are 14 T cell receptor beta chains derived from one specimen sequenced in a study of CD8+CD57+ T cells in acquired aplastic anemia. Those patients picked for sequencing had displayed CD8+CD57+ cell expansion on flow cytometry. TCR beta VDJ and CDR3 profiling used genomic DNA as template. Each CDR3 protein gets one entry after TCRdb re-called the reads with MiXCR. The sample consists of roughly 150,000 distinct CDR3 sequences, more than 45% of them appearing once. The specimen sequenced was sorted CD4+, CD8+, or CD8+CD57+ T cells (not recorded which) from PBMCs. The receptors come from a human donor with aplastic anemia.

The chain recombines TRBV2 with TRBJ2-1; 9 nucleotides line up with TRBD2. With V trimmed by 6 bases and J by 4 bases, 4 bases remained unmatched. CDR3 size: 14 residues. Germline V gives CDR1 SNHLY, CDR2 FYNNEI. In DNA form, the CDR3 reads TGTGCCAGCAGGACTAGCGGTTCATACAATGAGCAGTTCTTC. Protein product: CASRTSGSYNEQFF.

This chain links TRBV24-1 with TRBJ2-1; D remains unclear. CDR3 length: 11 amino acids. CDR1 KGHDR and CDR2 SFDVKD come from the germline V gene. V lost 5 bases, J lost 5 bases, and 3 bases lay in between. The CDR3 DNA follows: TGTGCCACCAGTGGGAACAATGAGCAGTTCTTC. Protein product: CATSGNNEQFF.

This clonotype was seen ten or more times. The CDR3 nucleotides are TGTGCCAGCAGTGAAGGCAGGGCCAATAATCAGCCCCAGCATTTT. It encodes CASSEGRANNQPQHF. The chain recombines TRBV2 with TRBJ1-5, with a weak D call TRBD1 (5 bases). This CDR3 has 15 residues. Germline V gene sequence: CDR1 SNHLY, CDR2 FYNNEI. V was trimmed by 1 base and J by 4 bases, leaving 11 bases between them.

This clonotype has ten or more counts. The chain combines TRBV11-2 with TRBJ2-1; 7 bases line up with TRBD2. The V and J ends lost 4 bases and 0 bases, in that order; junction bases with no gene match: 3. This CDR3 is built from 15 residues. The germline V gene encodes CDR1 SGHAT and CDR2 FQNNGV. The CDR3 sequence: CASSSAGDSYNEQFF. The CDR3 bases are TGTGCCAGCAGCTCTGCGGGAGACTCCTACAATGAGCAGTTCTTC. The variable domain in full, with the rest retrieved from reference TRBV11-2 and TRBJ2-1, is EAGVAQSPRYKIIEKRQSVAFWCNPISGHATLYWYQQILGQGPKLLIQFQNNGVVDDSQLPKDRFSAERLKGVDSTLKIQPAKLEDSAVYLCASSSAGDSYNEQFFGPGTRLTVL.

The chain has TRBV6-2 or TRBV6-3 and TRBJ2-5, with 13 bases identical to TRBD2. Germline values: CDR1 MNHEY, CDR2 SVGEGT. This CDR3 contains 19 residues. With V trimmed by 2 bases and J by 4 bases, 13 bases remained unmatched. The CDR3 bases are TGTGCCAGCAGTTACCAGGGCCCCTCGACTAGCGGGAGGAGAGAGACCCAGTACTTC. It yields the protein CASSYQGPSTSGRRETQYF.

The sample holds many counts of this clonotype. The rearrangement uses TRBV20-1 and TRBJ1-1; D not certain. The CDR3 sequence is 10 residues long. Germline CDR1 is DFQATT and CDR2 is SNEGSKA (reference sequence). V was shortened by 6 bases and J by 10 bases, with 12 bases between the two germline ends. In nucleotides, the CDR3 is TGCAGTGCGGCAACTCTTGGAGCTTTCTTT. It codes for CSAATLGAFF.

The chain is built from TRBV10-3 and TRBJ1-3; possible D gene TRBD1, 5 bases. The CDR3 has 18 residues. Germline CDR1 reads ENHRY; CDR2 reads SYGVKD. Trimming cost V 6 bases and J 7 bases, with 28 bases left between them. CDR3 in amino acids: CAISVTPGPTKQANTIYF. CDR3 sequence (DNA): TGTGCCATCAGCGTCACCCCGGGACCAACGAAACAGGCGAACACCATATATTTT.

This clonotype has at least ten counts. V gene TRBV6-5 combines with J gene TRBJ1-5, with 7 bases that match TRBD1. Germline CDR1 reads MNHEY; CDR2 reads SVGAGI. There are 13 residues in the CDR3. V shed 5 bases and J 4 bases; nucleotides not matched to a gene: 2. The CDR3 bases are TGTGCCAGCAGTCAGACAGGGAATCAGCCCCAGCATTTT. Its protein is CASSQTGNQPQHF.

V usage is TRBV15 and J usage is TRBJ1-1; possible D gene TRBD1, 5 bases. Looked up from germline, CDR1 is LNHNV and CDR2 is YYDKDF (reference sequence). CDR3 size: 16 residues. V dropped 6 bases and J dropped 1 base, with 18 bases sitting between them. CDR3 in DNA: TGTGCCACCAGTAGTATCCAGGGACGGTCGAACACTGAAGCTTTCTTT. Residues: CATSSIQGRSNTEAFF.

The genes are TRBV2 and TRBJ1-2; 10 bases map to TRBD1. From germline, CDR1 is SNHLY and CDR2 FYNNEI. The CDR3 totals 13 residues. Trimming removed 6 bases from V and 8 bases from J; junction bases left unmatched: 6. Written as DNA, the CDR3 is TGTGCCAGCAGCCGGGGACAGGGGAGCGGCTACACCTTC. Residues: CASSRGQGSGYTF.

V gene TRBV20-1 combines with J gene TRBJ2-3; 9 positions match TRBD2. The V segment lost 5 bases and the J segment 0 bases; nucleotides outside the gene matches: 3. Germline values: CDR1 DFQATT, CDR2 SNEGSKA (reference sequence). The CDR3 runs 14 residues. CDR3 DNA sequence: TGCAGTGCTGCTACTAGCGGGAGCACAGATACGCAGTATTTT. Protein: CSAATSGSTDTQYF.

The rearrangement links TRBV14 to TRBJ1-2, with D uncertain. Germline-derived CDR1 and CDR2 are SGHDN and FVKESK. Trimming removed 3 bases at V and 6 bases at J, with 8 bases between. The length of the CDR3 is 12 residues. In DNA form, the CDR3 reads TGTGCCAGCAGCCAGGGAGTTGATGGCTACACCTTC. As protein: CASSQGVDGYTF.

This clonotype has ten or more counts. The gene calls are TRBV20-1 and TRBJ1-1; D remains ambiguous. The CDR3 contains 11 residues. Germline V gives CDR1 DFQATT, CDR2 SNEGSKA (reference sequence). V was pared by 3 bases and J by 2 bases, with 4 bases between. Here the CDR3 reads CSARLNTEAFF. The CDR3 coding sequence is TGCAGTGCTAGGTTAAACACTGAAGCTTTCTTT.

Of note for this clonotype: A much larger clone differs by one base, so this may be a read error. The chain's CDR3 is CASSLDYVTQYF. CDR3 coding DNA: TGTGCCAGCAGCTTAGACTATGTGACCCAGTACTTC. The chain recombines TRBV7-9 with TRBJ2-5; the D is unclear. Trimming shortened V by 1 base and J by 7 bases, and 7 bases separated the two germline ends. This CDR3 comprises 12 residues. The germline V gene encodes CDR1 SEHNR and CDR2 FQNEAQ (reference sequence).